This note documents a single T cell receptor beta chain sequence. This record belongs to a study of control samples from healthy donors and cancer patients. Measured with immunoSEQ multiplex PCR; TCRdb has only the in-frame clones, and not every one. The data contain some 20,000 clones, 88% of them singletons. Sequenced material: PBMCs. The TCR was taken from a woman aged 55-69 years with head and neck cancer.

As DNA, the CDR3 is TGCAGTGCTAGTGCGACAGCGAATAATTCACCCCTCCACTTT. Protein product: CSASATANNSPLHF. The chain combines TRBV20-1 with TRBJ1-6; D possibly corresponds to TRBD1 (5 bases). Looked up from germline, CDR1 is DFQATT and CDR2 is SNEGSKA (reference sequence). The CDR3 covers 14 residues. V dropped 3 bases and J dropped 5 bases, with 11 bases sitting between them.